The TCR beta chain under discussion was sequenced for a study of technical replicates of blood from several donors. Here immunoSEQ multiplex PCR was the method, and the copy in TCRdb shows in-frame clones only, minus some. The table shows some 99,000 clones, with about 95% occurring only once. Germline V CDR1 and CDR2: SGDLS, YYNGEE. The CDR3 has 14 residues. Trimming removed 3 bases at V and 0 bases at J, with 9 bases between. The clonotype was recovered from a human donor in good health. This chain joins TRBV9 and TRBJ1-1; D perhaps matches TRBD1 (6 bases). Sequencing was done on a sample of T cells isolated from PBMCs. CDR3 nucleotides: TGTGCCAGCAGCGGATCAGGGGTGAACACTGAAGCTTTCTTT. Encoded protein: CASSGSGVNTEAFF. The whole variable domain, filled in from reference TRBV9 and TRBJ1-1, reads DSGVTQTPKHLITATGQRVTLRCSPRSGDLSVYWYQQSLDQGLQFLIQYYNGEERAKGNILERFSAQQFPDLHSELNLSSLELGDSALYFCASSGSGVNTEAFFGQGTRLTVV.